Following are 10 T cell receptor beta chains from one sample sequenced in a study of blood T cell repertoires in COVID-19. Libraries were prepared by immunoSEQ multiplex PCR; TCRdb keeps only in-frame clonotypes and omits some of them. This sample has about 220,000 clones, with 86% found just once. The sample taken for sequencing was peripheral blood. The receptors originated from a man aged 30 to 39 who had recovered from COVID-19.

This sequence joins TRBV5-1 and TRBJ1-4, with TRBD1 matching 10 bases. The junction had 1 base not matched to a gene; V was cut back by 3 bases and J by 8 bases. The V gene's germline CDR1 is SGHRS and CDR2 YFSETQ. The CDR3 runs to 13 residues. CDR3 coding DNA: TGCGCCAGCAGCTCGGGACAGGGGGAAAAACTGTTTTTT. Its protein product is CASSSGQGEKLFF.

This chain links TRBV5-6 with TRBJ2-7; 7 bases are shared with TRBD2. V lost 4 bases, J lost 2 bases, and 12 bases stayed unmatched. This CDR3 is 16 amino acids long. Germline V gives CDR1 SGHDT, CDR2 YYEEEE. CDR3 protein: CASSRWGGTTAYEQYF. As DNA, the CDR3 is TGTGCCAGCAGCCGATGGGGTGGGACTACAGCCTACGAGCAGTACTTC.

The rearrangement uses TRBV5-1 and TRBJ2-1, with no clear D. The V gene's germline CDR1 is SGHRS and CDR2 YFSETQ. CDR3 size: 14 residues. V was cut by 4 bases and J by 6 bases, with 14 bases left in between. The CDR3 sequence is CASSPASRPNEQFF. DNA of the CDR3: TGCGCCAGCAGCCCAGCGTCTCGCCCCAATGAGCAGTTCTTC.

The chain uses TRBV6-6 and TRBJ1-1; possibly TRBD1 for D (5 bases). Looked up from germline, CDR1 is MNHNY and CDR2 is SVGAGI (reference sequence). This CDR3 contains 14 residues. Trimming took 11 bases from V and 4 from J, leaving 20 bases between them. CDR3 sequence (DNA): TGTGCCTCGTTAGTCTTCCTCGGGGGCACTGAAGCTTTCTTT. Encoded protein: CASLVFLGGTEAFF.

The V call is TRBV19, the J call TRBJ1-1; no definite D call. The CDR3 has 16 amino acids. CDR1 and CDR2 (germline): LNHDA, SQIVND (reference sequence). The germline V and J ends were trimmed by 6 bases and 3 bases, with 20 bases remaining between them. The CDR3 loop reads CASRMYERAPDTEAFF. CDR3 nucleotide sequence: TGTGCCAGTAGGATGTATGAGAGGGCGCCGGACACTGAAGCTTTCTTT.

This clone was observed once. The chain has TRBV7-9 and TRBJ1-4; 7 positions match TRBD1. V lost 5 bases and J lost 5; bases outside the gene matches: 8. Germline V gives CDR1 SEHNR, CDR2 FQNEAQ (reference sequence). The CDR3 is 15 residues long. The CDR3 DNA reads as TGTGCCAGCAGCAGAACAGGGGCCCTGAATGAAAAACTGTTTTTT. Its translation is CASSRTGALNEKLFF.

The chain is built from TRBV11-2 and TRBJ1-4, with D uncertain. Trimming removed 2 bases at V and 8 bases at J, with 18 bases between. CDR1 SGHAT and CDR2 FQNNGV come from the germline V gene. The CDR3 loop spans 16 amino acids. The DNA of the CDR3 is TGTGCCAGCAGCTTAAATTCGTTCGGGTTTGGGGAAAAACTGTTTTTT. This sequence encodes CASSLNSFGFGEKLFF.

J is TRBJ2-7 and V is TRBV6-5; maybe TRBD1 (5 bases). The V gene's germline CDR1 is MNHEY and CDR2 SVGAGI. The length of the CDR3 is 12 residues. Trimming pared 6 bases from V and 4 bases from J, leaving 10 bases between. The CDR3 bases are TGTGCCAGCAGCCTAAGGGGTTACGAGCAGTACTTC. This sequence encodes CASSLRGYEQYF.

The chain carries TRBV19 and TRBJ2-7; 9 bases are shared with TRBD1. The germline V gene encodes CDR1 LNHDA and CDR2 SQIVND (reference sequence). The CDR3 totals 14 residues. Unmatched junction bases numbered 4, after V lost 6 bases and J lost 1 base. CDR3 protein: CASSLDRGSYEQYF. CDR3 DNA sequence: TGTGCCAGTAGCCTGGACAGGGGATCCTACGAGCAGTACTTC. Combining the CDR3 with reference TRBV19 and TRBJ2-7 gives the whole variable domain DGGITQSPKYLFRKEGQNVTLSCEQNLNHDAMYWYRQDPGQGLRLIYYSQIVNDFQKGDIAEGYSVSREKKESFPLTVTSAQKNPTAFYLCASSLDRGSYEQYFGPGTRLTVT.

CDR3 residues: CSASGTGGVDYEQYF. For the CDR3, the DNA is TGCAGTGCTAGTGGGACAGGGGGGGTCGACTACGAGCAGTACTTC. The V and J genes are TRBV20-1 and TRBJ2-7, with 11 nucleotides matching TRBD1. CDR1 and CDR2 (germline): DFQATT, SNEGSKA (reference sequence). The CDR3 is made up of 15 amino acids. V was pared by 3 bases and J by 3 bases, with 7 bases of the junction left unmatched.